What follows are 5 T cell receptor beta chains derived from one specimen sequenced in a study of blood T cell repertoires in COVID-19. Some clones are missing from TCRdb's copy, which holds only in-frame ones; the method was immunoSEQ multiplex PCR. This sample has under 150,000 clones, with more than 70% found just once. The specimen sequenced was peripheral blood. The receptors stem from a human donor in a cohort sampled during active COVID-19.

This rearrangement joins TRBV5-1 to TRBJ2-7, with TRBD1 identical over 9 bases. The CDR3 sequence is 13 residues long. Germline trimming cut 4 bases from V and 4 bases from J; bases unmatched to any gene: 3. Germline values: CDR1 SGHRS, CDR2 YFSETQ. The CDR3 protein is CASSGTGTYEQYF. The CDR3, as DNA: TGCGCCAGCAGCGGGACAGGGACGTACGAGCAGTACTTC.

This chain links TRBV19 with TRBJ1-4, with 7 bases that match TRBD1. J lost 6 bases, V lost 10 bases, and 8 bases had no gene match. CDR1 is LNHDA, CDR2 SQIVND, per germline (reference sequence). There are 13 residues in the CDR3. The CDR3 nucleotides are TGTGCCACCACCCAGGGGGTGGATGAAAAACTGTTTTTT. Amino acids: CATTQGVDEKLFF.

The chain couples TRBV29-1 to TRBJ2-3; TRBD1 agrees at 10 bases. This CDR3 contains 14 residues. Germline CDR1 and CDR2: SQVTM and ANQGSEA. J was trimmed by 4 bases and V by 7 bases; bases with no gene match: 8. The CDR3: CSAGTGVIADTQYF. The DNA of the CDR3 is TGCAGCGCAGGGACAGGGGTTATCGCAGATACGCAGTATTTT.

The chain recombines TRBV11-2 with TRBJ2-7, with 8 bases matching TRBD2. The germline gives CDR1 SGHAT, CDR2 FQNNGV. Trimming cost V 1 base and J 4 bases; bases outside gene matches: 6. This CDR3 has 15 residues. The CDR3 region has the DNA TGTGCCAGCAGCTTAGGGGCGGGAGGATCATACGAGCAGTACTTC. Translating it yields CASSLGAGGSYEQYF.

The chain couples TRBV5-4 to TRBJ1-2, with a possible D match to TRBD1 (5 bases). Germline V CDR1 and CDR2: SGHNT, YYREEE (reference sequence). The CDR3 is 15 residues long. V was cut by 4 bases and J by 0 bases, with 13 bases left in between. The CDR3 bases are TGTGCCAGCAGCCCGCCAGGGAGGACTAACTATGGCTACACCTTC. Protein sequence: CASSPPGRTNYGYTF. Full variable domain (rest looked up from reference TRBV5-4 and TRBJ1-2): ETGVTQSPTHLIKTRGQQVTLRCSSQSGHNTVSWYQQALGQGPQFIFQYYREEENGRGNFPPRFSGLQFPNYSSELNVNALELDDSALYLCASSPPGRTNYGYTFGSGTRLTVV.